The clone carrying this T cell receptor (beta chain) was recorded many times. The V gene lost 6 bases and the J gene lost 4 bases, with 12 bases spanning the gap. Germline V gene data show CDR1 as LGHDT and CDR2 as YNNKEL (reference sequence). The CDR3 is 13 amino acids. The sample comes from a study of human T cells and chemical hapten exposure. Regarding time point: patch test 1, 2 weeks after DPC sensitization. Specified treatment: therapeutic diphenylcyclopropenone sensitization with weekly scalp DPC. TCRdb redid the calling of the RACE reads with MiXCR, one entry per CDR3 protein. The sample has fewer than 100,000 distinct CDR3 sequences; under 15% are singletons.

The TCR comes from a woman in her forties with alopecia areata. Some clones in this sample may be carry-over from other donors' samples. The chain uses TRBV3-1 and TRBJ2-5; possible D gene TRBD1, 6 bases. Sequences were derived from whole blood, sampled in connection with sensitization to the hapten diphenylcyclopropenone (DPC). Written as DNA, the CDR3 is TGTGCCAGCAGGACCACAGGGCCAGAGACCCAGTACTTC. It translates to CASRTTGPETQYF.